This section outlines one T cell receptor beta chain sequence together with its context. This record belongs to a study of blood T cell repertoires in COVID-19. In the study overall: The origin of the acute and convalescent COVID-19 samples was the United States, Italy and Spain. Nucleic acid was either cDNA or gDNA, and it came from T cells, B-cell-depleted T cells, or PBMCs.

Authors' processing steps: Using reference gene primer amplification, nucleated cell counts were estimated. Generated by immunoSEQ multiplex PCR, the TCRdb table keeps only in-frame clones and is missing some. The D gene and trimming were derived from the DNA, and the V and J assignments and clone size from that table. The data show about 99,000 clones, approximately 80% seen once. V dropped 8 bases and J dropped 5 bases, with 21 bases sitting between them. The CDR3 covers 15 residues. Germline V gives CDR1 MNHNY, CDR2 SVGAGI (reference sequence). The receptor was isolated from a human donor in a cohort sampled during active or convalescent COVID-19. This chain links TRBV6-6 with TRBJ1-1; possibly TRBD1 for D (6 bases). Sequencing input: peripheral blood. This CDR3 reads CASGSQGGWRTEAFF. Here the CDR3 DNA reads TGTGCCAGCGGTTCACAAGGGGGATGGAGGACTGAAGCTTTCTTT.